This TCR beta chain is drawn from a study of blood T cell repertoires in COVID-19. Study information: Acute and convalescent COVID-19 samples came from the United States, Italy and Spain.

The table came from immunoSEQ multiplex PCR; TCRdb's copy has only in-frame clones and leaves some out. This table holds fewer than 350,000 clones, roughly 85% found once. The CDR3 sequence is 15 residues long. Looked up from germline, CDR1 is KGHSH and CDR2 is LQKENI. The V gene lost 4 bases and the J gene lost 2 bases, with 12 bases spanning the gap. Clinical histories supplied by participants themselves formed the basis of cohort assignment. The clonotype comes from a woman in her forties with acute COVID-19. This chain uses TRBV18 with TRBJ2-1; D may be TRBD2 (6 bases). The sequenced material came from PBMCs or T cells enriched from blood (not recorded which). DNA of the CDR3: TGTGCCAGCTCACAACCGGGACTGACCTACAATGAGCAGTTCTTC. It translates to CASSQPGLTYNEQFF.